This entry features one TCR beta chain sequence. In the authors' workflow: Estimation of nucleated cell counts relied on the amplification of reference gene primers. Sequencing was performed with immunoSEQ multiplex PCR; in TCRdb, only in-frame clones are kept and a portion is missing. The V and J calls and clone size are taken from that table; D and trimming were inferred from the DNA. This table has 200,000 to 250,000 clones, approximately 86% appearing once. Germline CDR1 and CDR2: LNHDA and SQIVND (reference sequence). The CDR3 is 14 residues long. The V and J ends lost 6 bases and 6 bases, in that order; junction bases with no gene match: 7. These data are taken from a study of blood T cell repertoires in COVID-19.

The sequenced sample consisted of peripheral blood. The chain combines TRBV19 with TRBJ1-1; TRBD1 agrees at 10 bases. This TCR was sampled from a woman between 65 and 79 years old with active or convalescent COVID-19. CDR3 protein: CASRTGQGGAEAFF. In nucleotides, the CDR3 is TGTGCCAGTAGAACCGGACAGGGGGGAGCTGAAGCTTTCTTT.